The TCR beta chain described here comes from a study of tissue T cells after allogeneic stem cell transplantation. About the research overall: Samples with visible lymphocytes on H&E were prioritized for sequencing. Study-wide results and caveats: In patients and mice, blood and spleen missed much of tissue repertoire. Across patients, clones rarely overlapped, yet motif clusters were shared tissue-specifically.

Turning to this clone: Its cognate antigen is unknown.

The germline CDR1 and CDR2 sequences are KGHSH and LQKENI. V lost 5 bases and J 9 bases, leaving 11 bases between the germline ends. There are 12 residues in the CDR3. TCRbeta CDR3 was sequenced at survey depth with template counts. The protocol was immunoSEQ multiplex PCR, while the TCRdb copy is restricted to in-frame clones and leaves out a portion. Of some 9,800 clones in the sample, 65% were seen once. The sample here was tissue from the stomach, taken at autopsy. The chain links TRBV18 to TRBJ2-1; D gene unclear. This TCR was recovered from a male donor at least 60 years old with lung cancer. The chain's CDR3 is CASSSLIFEQFF. CDR3 sequence (DNA): TGTGCCAGCTCATCGCTAATCTTTGAGCAGTTCTTC.